The 16 T cell receptor beta chains given below trace back to one sample, sequenced in a study of control samples from healthy donors and cancer patients. Produced via immunoSEQ multiplex PCR; TCRdb's table is partial and in-frame only. The data show under 450,000 clones, over 75% seen once. The sample was PBMCs. Receptors were obtained from a middle-aged man with head and neck cancer.

This clone appeared once. The chain links TRBV28 to TRBJ1-2, with 8 bases identical to TRBD1. The ends lost 3 bases at V and 4 bases at J; junction bases unmatched: 4. The CDR3 runs 14 residues. Looked up from germline, CDR1 is MDHEN and CDR2 is SYDVKM. CDR3 nucleotides: TGTGCCAGCAGTTTCAGCCAGGGGGCCTATGGCTACACCTTC. As protein: CASSFSQGAYGYTF.

The chain recombines TRBV5-5 with TRBJ2-2; 10 bases are shared with TRBD1. Germline V gene data show CDR1 as SGHKS and CDR2 as YYEKEE (reference sequence). The length of the CDR3 is 16 residues. V trimming: 0 bases; J trimming: 4 bases; junction bases outside the gene matches: 3. The CDR3 DNA sequence: TGTGCCAGCAGCTTGGCCGGGACAGGGGTCACCGGGGAGCTGTTTTTT. It is translated as CASSLAGTGVTGELFF.

This chain uses TRBV5-4 with TRBJ2-7; 13 nucleotides align to TRBD2. The CDR3 loop spans 17 amino acids. Trimming removed 4 bases from V and 2 bases from J; junction bases left unmatched: 9. CDR1 and CDR2 from the germline V gene are SGHNT and YYREEE (reference sequence). In nucleotides, the CDR3 is TGTGCCAGCAGCCAGCCGGGACTAGCGGGGAAAACCTACGAGCAGTACTTC. Residues: CASSQPGLAGKTYEQYF.

The chain links TRBV9 to TRBJ2-3, with D perhaps given as TRBD1 or TRBD2 (5 bases each). Between the trimmed V and J ends, which lost 0 bases and 0 bases, there was a span of 11 bases. Germline V gene lookup returns CDR1 SGDLS and CDR2 YYNGEE. The CDR3 runs 16 residues. CDR3 sequence reads: CASSVGDAPSTDTQYF. The CDR3 DNA is TGTGCCAGCAGCGTAGGGGACGCCCCGAGCACAGATACGCAGTATTTT.

This chain links TRBV2 with TRBJ2-7; possibly TRBD1 for D (6 bases). Trimming left V 10 bases short and J 4 bases short, with 11 bases between. This CDR3 is 11 amino acids long. CDR1 and CDR2 from the germline V gene are SNHLY and FYNNEI. DNA of the CDR3: TGTGCCATCCCACAGGGTTACGAGCAGTACTTC. Protein product: CAIPQGYEQYF.

V usage is TRBV7-8 and J usage is TRBJ2-6; D perhaps matches TRBD2 (5 bases). CDR3 length: 16 residues. Germline V CDR1 and CDR2: SGHVS, FQNEAQ. Trimming stripped 5 bases from V and 0 bases from J, with 11 bases between. The DNA for the CDR3 is TGTGCCAGCAGCCCGGCCGGGGACTCTGGGGCCAACGTCCTGACTTTC. Protein sequence: CASSPAGDSGANVLTF.

J is TRBJ1-1 and V is TRBV9; no firm D call. The germline V and J ends were trimmed by 0 bases and 0 bases, with 15 bases remaining between them. This CDR3 is 17 amino acids long. Germline V gene data show CDR1 as SGDLS and CDR2 as YYNGEE. CDR3: CASSVAPGVLLNTEAFF. CDR3 in DNA: TGTGCCAGCAGCGTAGCCCCCGGGGTTCTCCTGAACACTGAAGCTTTCTTT. The full variable domain, completed using reference TRBV9 and TRBJ1-1, is DSGVTQTPKHLITATGQRVTLRCSPRSGDLSVYWYQQSLDQGLQFLIQYYNGEERAKGNILERFSAQQFPDLHSELNLSSLELGDSALYFCASSVAPGVLLNTEAFFGQGTRLTVV.

The V gene is TRBV30, the J gene TRBJ2-1, with no clear D. V was shortened by 3 bases and J by 9 bases, with 15 bases between the two germline ends. Germline V lookup: CDR1 GTSNPN, CDR2 SVGIG (reference sequence). This CDR3 is built from 13 residues. The CDR3 loop is CAWSVIGIGEQFF. In DNA form, the CDR3 reads TGTGCCTGGAGCGTCATAGGGATCGGTGAGCAGTTCTTC.

V gene TRBV9 combines with J gene TRBJ1-1, with D perhaps TRBD1 (5 bases). The CDR3 has 13 amino acids. Germline CDR1 and CDR2: SGDLS and YYNGEE. V gave up 2 bases and J gave up 4 bases, with 9 bases separating them. CDR3 sequence (DNA): TGTGCCAGCAGCGTGGACGGGGGCACTGAAGCTTTCTTT. It is translated as CASSVDGGTEAFF.

V usage is TRBV5-1 and J usage is TRBJ2-2, with 8 bases lining up with TRBD2. Germline CDR1 is SGHRS and CDR2 is YFSETQ. This CDR3 is built from 19 residues. Trimming at V came to 4 bases and at J to 3 bases, leaving 17 bases not matched to a gene. In nucleotides, the CDR3 is TGCGCCAGCAGCATTACTAGCGGAAAAACGACATGGGACACCGGGGAGCTGTTTTTT. This gives the protein CASSITSGKTTWDTGELFF.

The chain carries TRBV6-5 and TRBJ2-5, with D possibly TRBD1 on 7 matching bases. CDR3 length equals 12 residues. V was cut by 10 bases and J by 4 bases, with 13 bases left in between. Germline CDR1 MNHEY, CDR2 SVGAGI. CDR3 coding DNA: TGTGCCATCAGGGGGGATGCAGAGACCCAGTACTTC. Protein product: CAIRGDAETQYF.

The chain carries TRBV3-1 (or the pseudogene TRBV3-2) and TRBJ1-6; tentative D call: TRBD1 (5 bases). V was clipped by 0 bases and J by 4 bases, with 7 bases between them. This CDR3 is built from 15 residues. Germline V gene data show CDR1 as LGHDT and CDR2 as YNNKEL (reference sequence). The CDR3 loop is CASSQDRVYNSPLHF. The CDR3 bases are TGTGCCAGCAGCCAAGACAGGGTATATAATTCACCCCTCCACTTT.

The V call is TRBV30, the J call TRBJ1-5; perhaps TRBD1 as D (5 bases). Trimming cost V 3 bases and J 4 bases, with 13 bases left between them. CDR3 length equals 14 residues. Germline loops: CDR1 GTSNPN, CDR2 SVGIG (reference sequence). The CDR3 nucleotides are TGTGCCTGGAGGGGGGTTGGGGGGAATCAGCCCCAGCATTTT. It is translated as CAWRGVGGNQPQHF.

The chain carries TRBV6-5 and TRBJ2-4; 7 bases match TRBD1. V gave up 5 bases and J gave up 7 bases; unmatched junction bases: 11. Germline loops: CDR1 MNHEY, CDR2 SVGAGI. The CDR3 contains 15 residues. DNA of the CDR3: TGTGCCAGCAGTCCGGGCAGGGACAGACGGAACATTCAGTACTTC. Its translation is CASSPGRDRRNIQYF.

With respect to this clone: This sample includes further DNA sequences coding for the same CDR3. The V call is TRBV7-9, the J call TRBJ2-3, with D unresolved. From germline, CDR1 is SEHNR and CDR2 FQNEAQ (reference sequence). The CDR3 sequence is 12 residues long. Trimming removed 1 base at V and 5 bases at J, with 4 bases between. The CDR3 bases are TGTGCCAGCAGCTTAGTCGGAGATACGCAGTATTTT. Its translation: CASSLVGDTQYF.

In DNA, the CDR3 is TGTGCCAGCAGCGAGCAGATGTCACAGGGGGCGTCTGGAAACACCATATATTTT. It yields the protein CASSEQMSQGASGNTIYF. The rearrangement joins TRBV5-6 to TRBJ1-3, with 9 bases matching TRBD1. V lost 4 bases and J lost 1; bases outside the gene matches: 12. The CDR3 sequence is 18 residues long. Germline assignment: CDR1 SGHDT and CDR2 YYEEEE.